These 27 T cell receptor beta chains came from one sample sequenced in a study of early T cells in non-severe SARS-CoV-2 infection. Each CDR3 protein is one row after TCRdb ran MiXCR on the 5' RACE reads. The data contain 45,000 to 55,000 distinct CDR3 sequences, approximately 6% of them singletons. Specimen: whole blood. The receptors stem from an adult who was a healthcare worker with PCR-confirmed SARS-CoV-2 infection or an uninfected control (not recorded which).

This clonotype came up many times. The V gene is TRBV7-9, the J gene TRBJ1-4; D remains unclear. The V and J ends lost 2 bases and 7 bases respectively, with 8 bases between them. There are 13 residues in the CDR3. Germline CDR1 SEHNR, CDR2 FQNEAQ (reference sequence). CDR3 protein: CASSLPVGEKLFF. The CDR3 coding sequence is TGTGCCAGCAGCTTACCGGTCGGTGAAAAACTGTTTTTT.

This clonotype was detected a few times. The chain has TRBV18 and TRBJ1-1; D call uncertain. CDR3 size: 14 residues. The germline V gene encodes CDR1 KGHSH and CDR2 LQKENI. V was cut by 4 bases and J by 1 base, with 10 bases left in between. CDR3 bases: TGTGCCAGCTCACAGGGTTCGGGGAACACTGAAGCTTTCTTT. Residues: CASSQGSGNTEAFF.

This clonotype occurred a few times. The CDR3 here is CASSERDRLEAFF. CDR3 in DNA: TGTGCCAGCAGTGAGCGGGACAGACTTGAAGCTTTCTTT. The chain recombines TRBV6-1 with TRBJ1-1; 7 bases agree with TRBD1. The germline V gene has CDR1 MNHNS and CDR2 SASEGT. Trimming at V came to 3 bases and at J to 7 bases, leaving 5 bases not matched to a gene. The CDR3 runs 13 residues.

This clonotype was detected a few times. The gene calls are TRBV7-2 and TRBJ2-7; D is perhaps TRBD1 (6 bases). The germline V gene encodes CDR1 SGHTA and CDR2 FQGNSA. The germline V and J ends were trimmed by 5 bases and 1 base, with 12 bases remaining between them. CDR3 length: 14 residues. In nucleotides, the CDR3 is TGTGCCAGCAGCCTCGATGGACAGTCCTACGAGCAGTACTTC. Its translation is CASSLDGQSYEQYF.

This clonotype has ten or more counts. The chain carries TRBV6-1 and TRBJ1-1, with D perhaps matching TRBD1 (5 bases). The length of the CDR3 is 16 residues. V lost 6 bases to trimming and J lost 0 bases, with 17 bases between them. From germline, CDR1 is MNHNS and CDR2 SASEGT. The CDR3 coding sequence is TGTGCCAGCAGGGGAGTAGACAGAGGAATGAACACTGAAGCTTTCTTT. Translating gives CASRGVDRGMNTEAFF.

This clonotype was detected a few times. The genes are TRBV28 and TRBJ2-3; TRBD2 matches 7 bases. Per germline, CDR1 MDHEN and CDR2 SYDVKM. V dropped 4 bases and J dropped 0; count of bases not matched to a gene: 4. This CDR3 is built from 15 residues. The CDR3 here is CASSSLAVSTDTQYF. CDR3 bases: TGTGCCAGCAGTTCCCTAGCGGTTAGCACAGATACGCAGTATTTT. The full variable domain, its missing parts supplied by reference TRBV28 and TRBJ2-3, is DVKVTQSSRYLVKRTGEKVFLECVQDMDHENMFWYRQDPGLGLRLIYFSYDVKMKEKGDIPEGYSVSREKKERFSLILESASTNQTSMYLCASSSLAVSTDTQYFGPGTRLTVL.

This clonotype was counted ten times or more. The chain links TRBV14 to TRBJ2-7, with a weak D call TRBD2 (5 bases). The length of the CDR3 is 14 residues. CDR1 and CDR2 (germline): SGHDN, FVKESK. Between the trimmed V and J ends, which lost 3 bases and 3 bases, there was a span of 12 bases. Here the CDR3 DNA reads TGTGCCAGCAGCCAGCACCTCACTAGCTACGAGCAGTACTTC. Amino acid sequence: CASSQHLTSYEQYF.

This clonotype was counted only a few times. This rearrangement joins TRBV28 to TRBJ1-2, with 11 bases aligning to TRBD1. CDR1 is MDHEN and CDR2 is SYDVKM in the germline V gene. The CDR3 spans 16 residues. V lost 4 bases, J lost 6 bases, and 10 bases stayed unmatched. The CDR3 DNA reads TGTGCCAGCAGTTCCCCGGGACAGGGGGTTTCTAATGGCTACACCTTC. Protein product: CASSSPGQGVSNGYTF.

This clonotype was found many times. The chain joins TRBV20-1 to TRBJ2-1, with 7 bases that match TRBD1. The V gene end was trimmed by 6 bases and the J gene end by 7 bases; junction bases not matched to a gene: 12. This CDR3 spans 14 amino acids. Germline-derived CDR1 and CDR2 are DFQATT and SNEGSKA (reference sequence). The CDR3 sequence: CSAKTGNTVNEQFF. In DNA form, the CDR3 reads TGCAGTGCGAAGACAGGGAATACGGTTAATGAGCAGTTCTTC.

This clonotype was seen more than once but under ten times. The chain couples TRBV7-2 to TRBJ2-4; tentative D call: TRBD1 (6 bases). CDR1 SGHTA and CDR2 FQGNSA come from the germline V gene. The CDR3 is made up of 13 amino acids. V lost 3 bases, J lost 7 bases, and 10 bases lay in between. The CDR3 region has the DNA TGTGCCAGCAGCTTCGGACAGATGAACATTCAGTACTTC. Its protein is CASSFGQMNIQYF.

This sequence joins TRBV19 and TRBJ1-5; D remains unclear. Trimming removed 7 bases at V and 2 bases at J, with 9 bases between. Germline-derived CDR1 and CDR2 are LNHDA and SQIVND (reference sequence). The CDR3 has 13 amino acids. This CDR3 is CASTGGRNQPQHF. The CDR3 DNA reads TGTGCCAGTACAGGCGGACGCAATCAGCCCCAGCATTTT.

Ten or more counts support this clonotype. CDR3 residues: CASSLVDVSRAEAFF. The CDR3 region has the DNA TGTGCCAGCAGCTTGGTGGACGTATCTCGCGCTGAAGCTTTCTTT. The chain couples TRBV7-9 to TRBJ1-1; the D is unclear. The CDR3 totals 15 residues. V dropped 3 bases and J dropped 6 bases, with 17 bases sitting between them. Germline V gives CDR1 SEHNR, CDR2 FQNEAQ (reference sequence).

This clonotype was seen at least ten times. The chain joins TRBV6-1 to TRBJ2-7, with D maybe TRBD1 (6 bases). The V end was cut by 7 bases, the J end by 6 bases, with 13 bases between. The CDR3 totals 12 residues. CDR1 MNHNS and CDR2 SASEGT come from the germline V gene. The CDR3, as DNA: TGTGCCAGCAATCAGGGGTTGGGCGAGCAGTACTTC. Protein sequence: CASNQGLGEQYF.

This clonotype appeared a few times. This chain connects TRBV7-2 to TRBJ1-5, with TRBD1 matching over 8 bases. The CDR3 is 16 amino acids. The ends lost 0 bases at V and 2 bases at J; junction bases unmatched: 3. Germline CDR1 reads SGHTA; CDR2 reads FQGNSA. The CDR3 region is CASSLAAGGGNQPQHF. The CDR3 nucleotides are TGTGCCAGCAGCTTAGCGGCAGGGGGCGGCAATCAGCCCCAGCATTTT.

This clonotype occurred many times. The chain is built from TRBV3-1 and TRBJ1-2, with D unclear. With 2 bases removed from V and 4 bases from J, the gap between germline ends came to 14 bases. The CDR3 has 15 residues. Germline values: CDR1 LGHDT, CDR2 YNNKEL (reference sequence). The CDR3 here is CASSQTQGWSYGYTF. DNA for the CDR3: TGTGCCAGCAGCCAAACTCAAGGGTGGAGCTATGGCTACACCTTC.

The genes are TRBV5-6 and TRBJ1-5; possible D gene TRBD1, 5 bases. CDR3 length: 14 amino acids. Germline V gives CDR1 SGHDT, CDR2 YYEEEE. The V end lost 2 bases, the J end lost 0 bases, and 6 bases lay between the germline ends. CDR3 residues: CASSLGVSNQPQHF. The CDR3 coding sequence is TGTGCCAGCAGCTTAGGGGTTAGCAATCAGCCCCAGCATTTT.

A few counts support this clonotype. A much larger clone lies a single base off, so this may be a read error. The chain couples TRBV20-1 to TRBJ2-5; either TRBD1 or TRBD2 may fit D (5 bases each). Between the trimmed V and J ends, which lost 6 bases and 4 bases, there was a span of 18 bases. Germline V gene lookup returns CDR1 DFQATT and CDR2 SNEGSKA (reference sequence). CDR3 length: 14 amino acids. The CDR3 DNA is TGCAGTGCCAAAGGGGAAGCGGACCGAGAGACCCAGTACTTC. Translating gives CSAKGEADRETQYF.

The genes are TRBV5-1 and TRBJ2-7; 7 bases agree with TRBD1. The J segment lost 3 bases and the V segment lost 3 bases, leaving 6 bases of the junction unmatched. Germline assignment: CDR1 SGHRS and CDR2 YFSETQ. This CDR3 has 14 amino acids. In DNA, the CDR3 is TGCGCCAGCAGCTCGGGACAGCCTAGCTACGAGCAGTACTTC. Protein sequence: CASSSGQPSYEQYF. The whole variable domain, remainder taken from reference TRBV5-1 and TRBJ2-7, is KAGVTQTPRYLIKTRGQQVTLSCSPISGHRSVSWYQQTPGQGLQFLFEYFSETQRNKGNFPGRFSGRQFSNSRSEMNVSTLELGDSALYLCASSSGQPSYEQYFGPGTRLTVT.

This clonotype was recorded many times. This chain connects TRBV5-1 to TRBJ1-1; D possibly corresponds to TRBD1 (5 bases). Germline V gene data show CDR1 as SGHRS and CDR2 as YFSETQ. This CDR3 region has 12 residues. Trimming removed 0 bases at V and 7 bases at J, with 7 bases between. In DNA, the CDR3 is TGCGCCAGCAGCTTGGAGGGGAATGAAGCTTTCTTT. It codes for CASSLEGNEAFF.

This clonotype came up many times. The CDR3 sequence: CASSLGRNTGELFF. The CDR3, as DNA: TGTGCCAGCAGCTTAGGCAGGAACACCGGGGAGCTGTTTTTT. The chain recombines TRBV7-2 with TRBJ2-2; D unresolved. V lost 1 base and J lost 1, with 4 bases in between. Germline CDR1 and CDR2: SGHTA and FQGNSA. The CDR3 sequence is 14 residues long.

This clonotype showed up many times. The chain uses TRBV25-1 and TRBJ1-2; tentative D call: TRBD1 (5 bases). The CDR3 covers 15 residues. Trimming cost V 5 bases and J 5 bases, with 18 bases left between them. The germline gives CDR1 MGHDK, CDR2 SYGVNS. CDR3 DNA sequence: TGTGCCAGCAGTTCTTCTACCGCCAGGGAGTATGGCTACACCTTC. This sequence encodes CASSSSTAREYGYTF.

This clonotype was seen many times. The chain uses TRBV5-6 and TRBJ2-5; tentative D call: TRBD1 (6 bases). The germline V gene encodes CDR1 SGHDT and CDR2 YYEEEE. The ends were cut back, 1 base at V and 4 bases at J, with 14 bases in the middle. This CDR3 spans 15 amino acids. The CDR3 DNA follows: TGTGCCAGCAGCTTGATTCCCAGGGGTATAGAGACCCAGTACTTC. Amino acids: CASSLIPRGIETQYF.

This clonotype occurred a few times. Its ends do not fully match the called genes, so a read error is possible. This chain connects TRBV11-3 to TRBJ2-1, with 12 bases identical to TRBD2. This CDR3 region has 12 residues. Germline loops: CDR1 SGHNT, CDR2 YENEEA. The chain's CDR3 is CASSDGLAGPQF. CDR3 bases: TGTGCCAGCAGCGACGGACTAGCGGGGCCCCAGTTC.

The chain employs TRBV10-2 and TRBJ1-1; 7 bases line up with TRBD1. J was trimmed by 0 bases and V by 10 bases; bases with no gene match: 8. The germline V gene encodes CDR1 WSHSY and CDR2 SAAADI. The CDR3 consists of 14 residues. Here the CDR3 DNA reads TGCGCCACCCGGGACAGCAACATGAACACTGAAGCTTTCTTT. Translated: CATRDSNMNTEAFF.

This clonotype was seen a handful of times. The V gene is TRBV13, the J gene TRBJ2-2, with TRBD2 identical over 8 bases. The CDR3 has 15 residues. Germline V CDR1 and CDR2: PRHDT, FYEKMQ (reference sequence). Germline trimming cut 5 bases from V and 6 bases from J; bases unmatched to any gene: 8. The CDR3 DNA sequence: TGTGCCAGCAGCGTCGGACTAGCTAACCCCGGGGAGCTGTTTTTT. Its translation: CASSVGLANPGELFF.

V and J are TRBV11-3 and TRBJ1-1; a possible D gene is TRBD1 (5 bases). This CDR3 contains 15 residues. From germline, CDR1 is SGHNT and CDR2 YENEEA. The V gene lost 4 bases and the J gene lost 1 base, with 13 bases spanning the gap. The CDR3 coding sequence is TGTGCCAGCAGCTCGCATTTCGGGGCGAACACTGAAGCTTTCTTT. Translation: CASSSHFGANTEAFF.

At least ten counts were recorded for this clonotype. The chain is built from TRBV20-1 and TRBJ1-1; possible D gene TRBD1, 6 bases. The V and J ends lost 0 bases and 0 bases respectively, with 14 bases between them. Germline V gives CDR1 DFQATT, CDR2 SNEGSKA (reference sequence). The CDR3 sequence is 16 residues long. Here the CDR3 reads CSARDLARTVNTEAFF. CDR3 sequence (DNA): TGCAGTGCTAGAGACCTAGCTAGGACAGTGAACACTGAAGCTTTCTTT.